This record looks at one T cell receptor (beta chain) sequence and its context. The CDR3 spans 14 residues. Per germline, CDR1 SGHNT and CDR2 YENEEA. Trimming stripped 0 bases from V and 7 bases from J, with 12 bases between. This sample was taken from a study of cytomegalovirus exposure and HLA in healthy donors. The method was immunoSEQ multiplex PCR; TCRdb's version includes in-frame clones alone and lacks a portion of them. The repertoire consists of over 110,000 clones, with approximately 86% occurring once and the leading ten covering roughly 9.4%. The rearrangement links TRBV11-3 to TRBJ1-2, with D unresolved. The specimen was PBMCs. This receptor was identified in a man in his late teens or twenties in good health and CMV-seropositive. The CDR3 loop reads CASSLDRVGGGYTF. CDR3 nucleotide sequence: TGTGCCAGCAGCTTAGATAGAGTCGGCGGTGGCTACACCTTC.